Each of the 16 T cell receptor beta chains below was sequenced from the same sample in a study of blood T cell repertoires in COVID-19. Repertoires were generated with immunoSEQ multiplex PCR, while TCRdb's copy carries only in-frame clones and drops some. The sample lists 110,000 or so clones; about 83% were seen once. Sequencing used peripheral blood. Receptor source: a man between 70 and 80 years old with acute or convalescent COVID-19.

The chain is built from TRBV11-2 and TRBJ2-7; 7 bases map to TRBD1. The CDR3 extends over 14 amino acids. Trimming removed 3 bases from V and 5 bases from J; junction bases left unmatched: 7. Per germline, CDR1 SGHAT and CDR2 FQNNGV. CDR3 coding DNA: TGTGCCAGCAGCTTGCAGCAGGGGGTCAACGAGCAGTACTTC. Its protein is CASSLQQGVNEQYF.

This clone was detected only once. The gene calls are TRBV14 and TRBJ2-5, with TRBD1 matching over 11 bases. V dropped 5 bases and J dropped 4; count of bases not matched to a gene: 6. The CDR3 consists of 15 residues. Germline CDR1 is SGHDN and CDR2 is FVKESK. The CDR3 nucleotides read TGTGCCAGCAGCGAGGGGACAGGGGGAATAGAGACCCAGTACTTC. Its translation: CASSEGTGGIETQYF.

V gene TRBV5-4 combines with J gene TRBJ2-1, with 9 bases identical to TRBD2. V was pared by 4 bases and J by 4 bases, with 9 bases of the junction left unmatched. Germline CDR1 and CDR2: SGHNT and YYREEE (reference sequence). The CDR3 has 16 residues. The CDR3 DNA sequence: TGTGCCAGCAGCGAAGGAGCGGGGGGAACTTACAATGAGCAGTTCTTC. Translating it yields CASSEGAGGTYNEQFF.

The chain links TRBV2 to TRBJ2-7, with D maybe TRBD1 (6 bases). The CDR3 is 14 residues long. Germline CDR1 SNHLY, CDR2 FYNNEI. Between the trimmed V and J ends, which lost 9 bases and 4 bases, there was a span of 19 bases. The CDR3 region is CASTWIGGGYEQYF. The CDR3 nucleotides read TGTGCCAGTACCTGGATTGGGGGCGGTTACGAGCAGTACTTC.

The chain employs TRBV5-4 and TRBJ1-1; TRBD1 is a possible D gene (6 bases). CDR3 length: 15 residues. V was shortened by 4 bases and J by 1 base, with 14 bases between the two germline ends. CDR1 and CDR2 (germline): SGHNT, YYREEE (reference sequence). The CDR3 bases are TGTGCCAGCAGCCTGATGCTAGGGGGGAACACTGAAGCTTTCTTT. This encodes CASSLMLGGNTEAFF.

The V call is TRBV6-6, the J call TRBJ1-2; D might be TRBD1 (5 bases). Germline CDR1 and CDR2: MNHNY and SVGAGI (reference sequence). V was pared by 2 bases and J by 4 bases, with 11 bases between. CDR3 length: 14 amino acids. CDR3 sequence (DNA): TGTGCCAGCAGTTACCCTCAGGGAGGCTATGGCTACACCTTC. It specifies CASSYPQGGYGYTF.

This chain joins TRBV2 and TRBJ1-4; D is ambiguous. V lost 4 bases to trimming and J lost 5 bases, with 11 bases between them. CDR3 length equals 14 residues. Germline V gene sequence: CDR1 SNHLY, CDR2 FYNNEI. CDR3 nucleotides: TGTGCCAGCAGTGGCCGGGTCTCAAATGAAAAACTGTTTTTT. As protein: CASSGRVSNEKLFF.

The rearrangement links TRBV27 to TRBJ2-7; a possible D gene is TRBD1 (6 bases). V lost 7 bases and J 2 bases, leaving 18 bases between the germline ends. Germline V CDR1 and CDR2: MNHEY, SMNVEV (reference sequence). The CDR3 has 15 residues. The CDR3 spells CASTVGPQGTYEQYF. The CDR3 region has the DNA TGTGCCAGCACCGTGGGCCCCCAGGGGACCTACGAGCAGTACTTC.

The CDR3 region is CASSFGTLNGYTF. The CDR3 coding sequence is TGTGCCAGCAGCTTTGGGACATTAAATGGCTACACCTTC. The V and J genes are TRBV5-4 and TRBJ1-2; maybe TRBD1 (6 bases). This CDR3 has 13 amino acids. CDR1 is SGHNT, CDR2 YYREEE, per germline (reference sequence). V gave up 2 bases and J gave up 6 bases, with 11 bases separating them.

The chain joins TRBV5-5 to TRBJ2-7, with D possibly being TRBD1 (5 bases). Germline lookup yields CDR1 SGHKS and CDR2 YYEKEE (reference sequence). This CDR3 is built from 14 residues. V shed 0 bases and J shed 8 bases, with 15 bases lying between them. The CDR3 DNA sequence: TGTGCCAGCAGCTTGGCCAGGGAAACTACTCAGCAGTACTTC. Translated, it gives CASSLARETTQQYF.

This chain links TRBV7-3 with TRBJ2-6, with 7 bases identical to TRBD1. The CDR3 runs 18 residues. Germline V CDR1 and CDR2: SGHTA, FQGTGA. V lost 2 bases to trimming and J lost 0 bases; unmatched junction nucleotides: 7. In DNA form, the CDR3 reads TGTGCCAGCAGCTTATTTGGCAGGGGGTACTCTGGGGCCAACGTCCTGACTTTC. Its protein product is CASSLFGRGYSGANVLTF.

This sequence joins TRBV7-9 and TRBJ2-7; no clear D gene. Trimming removed 3 bases from V and 3 bases from J, with 9 bases in between. The CDR3 extends over 13 amino acids. Looked up from germline, CDR1 is SEHNR and CDR2 is FQNEAQ (reference sequence). DNA for the CDR3: TGTGCCAGCAGCTTTACTTCAAACTACGAGCAGTACTTC. Translated: CASSFTSNYEQYF.

The chain carries TRBV3-1 (or the pseudogene TRBV3-2) and TRBJ2-7, with 10 bases lining up with TRBD2. With 0 bases clipped from V and 7 bases from J, the junction kept 9 bases outside the gene matches. The CDR3 runs 16 residues. Germline CDR1 LGHDT, CDR2 YNNKEL (reference sequence). DNA of the CDR3: TGTGCCAGCAGCCAAGATCAAAGCGGGAGGGCCAGGGAGCAGTACTTC. This gives the protein CASSQDQSGRAREQYF.

J is TRBJ1-3 and V is TRBV30; no firm D call. Germline values: CDR1 GTSNPN, CDR2 SVGIG (reference sequence). The V gene lost 0 bases and the J gene lost 0 bases, with 12 bases spanning the gap. The CDR3 spans 16 residues. CDR3 in amino acids: CAWSVLELISGNTIYF. The DNA of the CDR3 is TGTGCCTGGAGTGTACTAGAACTGATCTCTGGAAACACCATATATTTT.

The chain employs TRBV6-6 and TRBJ1-6, with 7 bases aligning to TRBD1. The CDR3 totals 15 residues. Germline V lookup: CDR1 MNHNY, CDR2 SVGAGI (reference sequence). V shed 7 bases and J 5 bases; nucleotides not matched to a gene: 8. CDR3 DNA: TGTGCCAGCACCTTACAGGGGAGAAATAATTCACCCCTCCACTTT. Encoded protein: CASTLQGRNNSPLHF.

This chain uses TRBV24-1 with TRBJ2-2; D not certain. Trimming cost V 4 bases and J 7 bases, with 15 bases left between them. CDR1 is KGHDR, CDR2 SFDVKD, per germline. This CDR3 contains 15 residues. The CDR3 DNA is TGTGCCACCAGTGACCCTTTCTTGTCTAGCGGGGAGCTGTTTTTT. Amino acid sequence: CATSDPFLSSGELFF.